Presented here are 29 T cell receptor beta chains from one specimen sequenced in a study of somatic mutations in cytotoxic T cells in rheumatoid arthritis. Repertoires were generated with immunoSEQ multiplex PCR, while TCRdb's copy carries only in-frame clones and drops some. The sample lists 12,000 or so clones, over 80% seen once, with around 14% in the top ten. The sample consisted of CD8+ T cells sorted from blood. All receptors derive from a woman in her fifties or sixties in good health.

This clone was detected a few times. The rearrangement links TRBV28 to TRBJ1-6; D is possibly TRBD1 (5 bases). CDR1 MDHEN and CDR2 SYDVKM come from the germline V gene. V was cut by 5 bases and J by 3 bases, with 11 bases left in between. The CDR3 totals 15 residues. The CDR3 loop is CASSPRTHYNSPLHF. The CDR3 bases are TGTGCCAGCAGTCCAAGGACACACTATAATTCACCCCTCCACTTT.

This clone has only a few counts. The V call is TRBV9, the J call TRBJ2-3; 10 bases align to TRBD2. The length of the CDR3 is 14 residues. The germline V gene encodes CDR1 SGDLS and CDR2 YYNGEE. With 1 base clipped from V and 5 bases from J, the junction kept 1 base outside the gene matches. CDR3 residues: CASSVIAGGDTQYF. For the CDR3, the DNA is TGTGCCAGCAGCGTAATAGCGGGGGGAGATACGCAGTATTTT.

The V call is TRBV7-3, the J call TRBJ2-1; D perhaps matches TRBD2 (5 bases). The CDR3 is made up of 15 amino acids. The germline V gene has CDR1 SGHTA and CDR2 FQGTGA. Trimming took off 3 bases at V and 0 bases at J, with 9 bases between the two ends. The DNA for the CDR3 is TGTGCCAGCAGCTTCGGGGAAAGCTCCTACAATGAGCAGTTCTTC. It is translated as CASSFGESSYNEQFF.

The chain carries TRBV19 and TRBJ2-1; 8 bases are shared with TRBD2. The CDR3 length is 15 residues. The V gene end was trimmed by 8 bases and the J gene end by 4 bases; junction bases not matched to a gene: 10. Germline CDR1 LNHDA, CDR2 SQIVND (reference sequence). The CDR3 DNA sequence: TGTGCCAGTGCCTGGGCGGGGGGAACATACAATGAGCAGTTCTTC. Translating gives CASAWAGGTYNEQFF.

The chain has TRBV25-1 and TRBJ2-2; D remains ambiguous. Germline-derived CDR1 and CDR2 are MGHDK and SYGVNS. V lost 0 bases, J lost 1 base, and 15 bases lay in between. This CDR3 is 18 amino acids long. CDR3 residues: CASSEYSGTALNTGELFF. Written as DNA, the CDR3 is TGTGCCAGCAGTGAATACTCAGGAACAGCCTTGAACACCGGGGAGCTGTTTTTT.

V gene TRBV9 combines with J gene TRBJ2-3; D unclear. CDR1 and CDR2 (germline): SGDLS, YYNGEE. Trimming took 0 bases from V and 2 from J, leaving 10 bases between them. The CDR3 extends over 15 amino acids. CDR3 sequence reads: CASSVEPGITDTQYF. CDR3 in DNA: TGTGCCAGCAGCGTAGAGCCAGGTATCACAGATACGCAGTATTTT.

The chain couples TRBV2 to TRBJ1-4, with D unresolved. The germline gives CDR1 SNHLY, CDR2 FYNNEI. The CDR3 length is 13 residues. Trimming left V 7 bases short and J 8 bases short, with 14 bases between. The CDR3 DNA is TGTGCCAGCAACGACACCCCGGGAGAAAAACTGTTTTTT. It is translated as CASNDTPGEKLFF.

J is TRBJ2-2 and V is TRBV5-6; no firm D call. The V gene's germline CDR1 is SGHDT and CDR2 YYEEEE. Trimming cost V 4 bases and J 3 bases, with 7 bases left between them. This CDR3 contains 13 residues. The CDR3, as DNA: TGTGCCAGCAGCCCCCGGTACACCGGGGAGCTGTTTTTT. Residues: CASSPRYTGELFF.

The J gene is TRBJ2-2, the V gene TRBV7-8; the D gene is possibly TRBD2 (6 bases). This CDR3 comprises 13 residues. V was clipped by 3 bases and J by 6 bases, with 8 bases between them. In germline, CDR1 is SGHVS, CDR2 FQNEAQ. The DNA for the CDR3 is TGTGCCAGCAGCTTTGGGGGGTCCGGGGAGCTGTTTTTT. As protein: CASSFGGSGELFF.

This chain uses TRBV7-2 with TRBJ2-7, with TRBD2 identical over 7 bases. V was pared by 5 bases and J by 6 bases, with 10 bases of the junction left unmatched. The length of the CDR3 is 14 residues. The germline CDR1 and CDR2 sequences are SGHTA and FQGNSA. The CDR3 region has the DNA TGTGCCAGCAGCATATCGGGGGACTACTTCGAGCAGTACTTC. It encodes CASSISGDYFEQYF. Together with reference TRBV7-2 and TRBJ2-7, the CDR3 gives the full variable domain: GAGVSQSPSNKVTEKGKDVELRCDPISGHTALYWYRQSLGQGLEFLIYFQGNSAPDKSGLPSDRFSAERTGGSVSTLTIQRTQQEDSAVYLCASSISGDYFEQYFGPGTRLTVT.

This clone was observed a handful of times. J is TRBJ2-7 and V is TRBV30; TRBD1 agrees at 8 bases. J lost 3 bases, V lost 1 base, and 2 bases had no gene match. CDR3 length: 13 amino acids. Per the germline V gene, CDR1 is GTSNPN and CDR2 is SVGIG (reference sequence). The CDR3 DNA reads TGTGCCTGGAGTGCCGGGACAGGCTACGAGCAGTACTTC. Protein sequence: CAWSAGTGYEQYF. The full variable domain, in which reference TRBV30 and TRBJ2-7 provide the parts outside the CDR3, is SQTIHQWPATLVQPVGSPLSLECTVEGTSNPNLYWYRQAAGRGLQLLFYSVGIGQISSEVPQNLSASRPQDRQFILSSKKLLLSDSGFYLCAWSAGTGYEQYFGPGTRLTVT.

The V call is TRBV6-6, the J call TRBJ1-2; no definite D call. From germline, CDR1 is MNHNY and CDR2 SVGAGI (reference sequence). Trimming removed 7 bases from V and 2 bases from J, with 14 bases in between. The CDR3 has 14 residues. The CDR3 sequence is CASTYQRVNYGYTF. In DNA, the CDR3 is TGTGCCAGCACCTACCAACGGGTAAACTATGGCTACACCTTC.

The CDR3 reads CASSAEGSPVAGELFF. The CDR3 nucleotides are TGTGCCAGCAGCGCCGAGGGATCTCCTGTGGCCGGGGAGCTGTTTTTT. This chain links TRBV9 with TRBJ2-2, with D maybe TRBD2 (5 bases). This CDR3 is built from 16 residues. Germline loops: CDR1 SGDLS, CDR2 YYNGEE. Trimming left V 3 bases short and J 6 bases short, with 18 bases between.

The CDR3 spells CASSLATSGNQETQYF. The CDR3 nucleotides are TGCGCCAGCAGCTTGGCCACGAGCGGAAATCAAGAGACCCAGTACTTC. V usage is TRBV5-1 and J usage is TRBJ2-5; D may be TRBD2 (5 bases). The V end lost 0 bases, the J end lost 2 bases, and 14 bases lay between the germline ends. CDR1 is SGHRS, CDR2 YFSETQ, per germline. The CDR3 is made up of 16 amino acids.

J is TRBJ2-7 and V is TRBV6-1; unclear D gene. The germline gives CDR1 MNHNS, CDR2 SASEGT. The V end lost 6 bases, the J end lost 6 bases, and 9 bases lay between the germline ends. This CDR3 comprises 11 residues. CDR3 sequence: CASSPGREQYF. CDR3 nucleotide sequence: TGTGCCAGCAGCCCCGGTCGCGAGCAGTACTTC.

This clone was observed a few times. The chain joins TRBV9 to TRBJ1-5, with D hard to call. This CDR3 is 15 amino acids long. Per the germline V gene, CDR1 is SGDLS and CDR2 is YYNGEE. Trimming stripped 0 bases from V and 3 bases from J, with 10 bases between. CDR3 protein: CASSVGGIINQPQHF. CDR3 DNA: TGTGCCAGCAGCGTAGGTGGCATCATCAATCAGCCCCAGCATTTT.

This rearrangement joins TRBV5-1 to TRBJ1-2, with 7 nucleotides matching TRBD1. This CDR3 is 16 amino acids long. V lost 5 bases, J lost 3 bases, and 13 bases stayed unmatched. Germline CDR1 SGHRS, CDR2 YFSETQ. In DNA, the CDR3 is TGCGCCAGCAGGGACTTGAGTGGACAGGTCGACTATGGCTACACCTTC. It codes for CASRDLSGQVDYGYTF.

The J gene is TRBJ1-4, the V gene TRBV27, with TRBD1 as a possible D gene (6 bases). Germline V CDR1 and CDR2: MNHEY, SMNVEV (reference sequence). V was clipped by 6 bases and J by 5 bases, with 13 bases between them. The CDR3 runs to 14 residues. The CDR3 region is CASSPDRPNEKLFF. CDR3 bases: TGTGCCAGCAGCCCCGACAGGCCGAATGAAAAACTGTTTTTT.

The CDR3 region has the DNA TGTGCCAGCAGTACACCCCTACCCGGGACTAGCGGGGTACAAGAGACCCAGTACTTC. Translation: CASSTPLPGTSGVQETQYF. The J gene is TRBJ2-5, the V gene TRBV7-8, with 13 bases identical to TRBD2. Germline V gene sequence: CDR1 SGHVS, CDR2 FQNEAQ. The CDR3 loop spans 19 amino acids. Trimming cost V 6 bases and J 2 bases; bases outside gene matches: 15.

CDR3 DNA sequence: TGTGCCAGCAGCGTAAGAGCGGGGGGTAGCTCCTACGAGCAGTACTTC. Its translation is CASSVRAGGSSYEQYF. J is TRBJ2-7 and V is TRBV9; 9 bases map to TRBD2. Germline CDR1 SGDLS, CDR2 YYNGEE. This CDR3 region has 16 residues. V shed 1 base and J 0 bases; nucleotides not matched to a gene: 5.

The rearrangement joins TRBV11-3 to TRBJ2-2; D uncertain. The V and J ends lost 5 bases and 4 bases respectively, with 8 bases between them. The CDR3 runs to 13 residues. CDR1 is SGHNT, CDR2 YENEEA, per germline. The CDR3 nucleotides read TGTGCCAGCAGCCCAGATGTCACCGGGGAGCTGTTTTTT. Its translation: CASSPDVTGELFF.

Only a few counts were recorded for this clone. V usage is TRBV9 and J usage is TRBJ2-5; a weak D match, TRBD1 (5 bases). The V gene's germline CDR1 is SGDLS and CDR2 YYNGEE. This CDR3 has 16 residues. Deletions cut 0 bases from V and 2 bases from J, with 14 bases between. CDR3 DNA: TGTGCCAGCAGCGTAGAGGGGTCCGCCGGTCAAGAGACCCAGTACTTC. This sequence encodes CASSVEGSAGQETQYF.

In this sample, this clone turned up once. The chain has TRBV14 and TRBJ1-2, with a possible D match to TRBD1 (6 bases). This CDR3 is 13 amino acids long. Trimming shortened V by 4 bases and J by 4 bases, and 10 bases separated the two germline ends. Per the germline V gene, CDR1 is SGHDN and CDR2 is FVKESK. The CDR3 spells CASSLGTIYGYTF. In nucleotides, the CDR3 is TGTGCCAGCAGCCTAGGGACAATCTATGGCTACACCTTC.

The rearrangement links TRBV9 to TRBJ2-5; D is uncertain. Per the germline V gene, CDR1 is SGDLS and CDR2 is YYNGEE. The length of the CDR3 is 13 residues. Trimming left V 3 bases short and J 4 bases short, with 10 bases between. The CDR3 region has the DNA TGTGCCAGCAGCGAGACTCCCGGAGAGACCCAGTACTTC. It codes for CASSETPGETQYF.

This clone showed up just a few times. The chain is built from TRBV4-2 and TRBJ1-3; 9 bases fit TRBD1. Germline V gene lookup returns CDR1 LGHNA and CDR2 YNFKEQ. The CDR3 has 18 amino acids. V trimming: 4 bases; J trimming: 4 bases; junction bases outside the gene matches: 14. The CDR3, as DNA: TGTGCCAGCAGCCCGCCGGGCGGGACAGGGAAGGACGGAAACACCATATATTTT. Protein: CASSPPGGTGKDGNTIYF.

The chain employs TRBV7-8 and TRBJ2-7, with a possible D match to TRBD2 (6 bases). Germline CDR1 is SGHVS and CDR2 is FQNEAQ. V was shortened by 5 bases and J by 3 bases, with 14 bases between the two germline ends. CDR3 length: 14 amino acids. The CDR3 here is CASSEGLLVYEQYF. The CDR3 bases are TGTGCCAGCAGCGAGGGACTTCTAGTCTACGAGCAGTACTTC.

This clone was observed once. The chain carries TRBV28 and TRBJ1-5; tentative D call: TRBD1 (5 bases). Germline V CDR1 and CDR2: MDHEN, SYDVKM. This CDR3 comprises 11 residues. V was cut by 2 bases and J by 9 bases, with 5 bases left in between. The CDR3 spells CASSLQGPQHF. The CDR3 nucleotides read TGTGCCAGCAGTTTACAGGGGCCCCAGCATTTT.

About this clone itself: Mismatch with germline at one junction end may stem from a read error. This CDR3 is also generated by other DNA sequences in the sample. The chain uses TRBV9 and TRBJ2-7; D may correspond to TRBD1 or TRBD2 (5 bases each). The germline gives CDR1 SGDLS, CDR2 YYNGEE. The CDR3 spans 14 residues. As DNA, the CDR3 is TGTGCTAGCAGCGTAGGGGTGGGAGCCTACGAGCAGTACTTC. Its protein product is CASSVGVGAYEQYF.

The V call is TRBV5-1, the J call TRBJ2-7; no clear D gene. The V gene lost 5 bases and the J gene lost 0 bases, with 15 bases spanning the gap. The CDR3 is 15 residues long. Germline lookup yields CDR1 SGHRS and CDR2 YFSETQ. CDR3 sequence: CASRPITENSYEQYF. The CDR3 bases are TGCGCCAGCAGGCCAATCACAGAGAACTCCTACGAGCAGTACTTC.